These 27 T cell receptor beta chains came from one sample sequenced in a study of CD4+ T cells in melanoma. Data came from immunoSEQ multiplex PCR; TCRdb stores just in-frame clones and leaves some out. The data show about 140,000 clones, around nine tenths seen once. All receptors derive from a human donor with melanoma.

This chain links TRBV7-2 with TRBJ1-2; D is undetermined. The CDR3 loop spans 14 amino acids. Germline-derived CDR1 and CDR2 are SGHTA and FQGNSA. Trimming took off 2 bases at V and 3 bases at J, with 10 bases between the two ends. DNA of the CDR3: TGTGCCAGCAGCTTAAGTTTGTTGGACTATGGCTACACCTTC. It yields the protein CASSLSLLDYGYTF.

DNA of the CDR3: TGCGCCAGCAGCCAAGATTCACAGGAGAACTACGAGCAGTACTTC. Amino acids: CASSQDSQENYEQYF. J is TRBJ2-7 and V is TRBV4-1; a possible D gene is TRBD1 (5 bases). From germline, CDR1 is MGHRA and CDR2 YSYEKL. V was pared by 0 bases and J by 3 bases, with 12 bases between. The CDR3 spans 15 residues.

V usage is TRBV9 and J usage is TRBJ1-3; D unclear. V was clipped by 7 bases and J by 2 bases, with 10 bases between them. The CDR3 sequence is 13 residues long. CDR1 and CDR2 (germline): SGDLS, YYNGEE. The CDR3 DNA reads as TGTGCCAGCGGTTCCAACCCTGGAAACACCATATATTTT. Its translation: CASGSNPGNTIYF.

This clone was seen a single time. The chain employs TRBV2 and TRBJ1-1; D not certain. Germline V gives CDR1 SNHLY, CDR2 FYNNEI. This CDR3 is 13 amino acids long. The V end was cut by 8 bases, the J end by 2 bases, with 12 bases between. CDR3 DNA: TGTGCCAGCTTAGGTGGGGTAAACACTGAAGCTTTCTTT. Its protein is CASLGGVNTEAFF.

The V gene is TRBV14, the J gene TRBJ1-4; D remains unclear. Germline lookup yields CDR1 SGHDN and CDR2 FVKESK. V was cut by 4 bases and J by 5 bases, with 8 bases left in between. This CDR3 is built from 13 residues. This CDR3 reads CASSRTDNEKLFF. DNA for the CDR3: TGTGCCAGCAGCCGGACTGACAATGAAAAACTGTTTTTT.

CDR3 region: CASSLARDNSYEQYF. CDR3 nucleotides: TGTGCCAGCAGCTTAGCCCGGGACAATTCCTACGAGCAGTACTTC. The V gene is TRBV7-9, the J gene TRBJ2-5, with a tentative D call TRBD1 (6 bases). The assigned J gene may be wrong: the sequence end matches TRBJ2-7 better. The CDR3 totals 15 residues. Germline values: CDR1 SEHNR, CDR2 FQNEAQ (reference sequence).

The chain recombines TRBV5-4 with TRBJ1-1; perhaps TRBD1 as D (5 bases). Looked up from germline, CDR1 is SGHNT and CDR2 is YYREEE (reference sequence). The CDR3 covers 16 residues. Trimming took off 2 bases at V and 0 bases at J, with 14 bases between the two ends. CDR3 sequence reads: CASSLAGKRVNTEAFF. Written as DNA, the CDR3 is TGTGCCAGCAGCTTAGCAGGGAAGCGGGTGAACACTGAAGCTTTCTTT.

The J gene is TRBJ2-7, the V gene TRBV4-2, with D possibly TRBD2 on 5 matching bases. The CDR3 length is 13 residues. Germline lookup yields CDR1 LGHNA and CDR2 YNFKEQ. Deletions cut 1 base from V and 5 bases from J, with 9 bases between. The CDR3 nucleotides read TGTGCCAGCAGCCAAGTGATAGCGAACGAGCAGTACTTC. Amino acids: CASSQVIANEQYF.

The rearrangement uses TRBV5-6 and TRBJ1-5; a weak D match, TRBD1 (6 bases). Germline V CDR1 and CDR2: SGHDT, YYEEEE. The CDR3 contains 14 residues. V was clipped by 0 bases and J by 7 bases, with 11 bases between them. The CDR3 nucleotides are TGTGCCAGCAGCTTGGGGGGGGCTGGCCAGCCCCAGCATTTT. It codes for CASSLGGAGQPQHF. Based on the CDR3 plus reference TRBV5-6 and TRBJ1-5, the full variable domain is DAGVTQSPTHLIKTRGQQVTLRCSPKSGHDTVSWYQQALGQGPQFIFQYYEEEERQRGNFPDRFSGHQFPNYSSELNVNALLLGDSALYLCASSLGGAGQPQHFGDGTRLSIL.

The CDR3, as DNA: TGTGCCAGCAGCCCGGGACAGGTCATAGAGACCCAGTACTTC. Its protein is CASSPGQVIETQYF. The V and J genes are TRBV5-5 and TRBJ2-5, with 8 bases fitting TRBD1. Germline V lookup: CDR1 SGHKS, CDR2 YYEKEE (reference sequence). This CDR3 region has 14 residues. J was trimmed by 4 bases and V by 4 bases; bases with no gene match: 6.

This clone has more than one count but fewer than ten. The chain links TRBV7-3 to TRBJ1-2; D perhaps matches TRBD1 (6 bases). The germline V and J ends were trimmed by 4 bases and 7 bases, with 16 bases remaining between them. Germline V gene data show CDR1 as SGHTA and CDR2 as FQGTGA. This CDR3 is 14 amino acids long. CDR3 amino acids: CASSSRGGSGGYTF. Here the CDR3 DNA reads TGTGCCAGCAGCTCCCGAGGGGGGAGTGGTGGCTACACCTTC.

The rearrangement uses TRBV28 and TRBJ2-7, with TRBD2 identical over 7 bases. Germline CDR1 and CDR2: MDHEN and SYDVKM. The length of the CDR3 is 14 residues. J was trimmed by 3 bases and V by 5 bases; bases with no gene match: 7. The CDR3 spells CASSLGTTFYEQYF. In nucleotides, the CDR3 is TGTGCCAGCAGTCTAGGGACTACTTTCTACGAGCAGTACTTC.

V and J are TRBV9 and TRBJ2-1; tentatively, D is TRBD2 (6 bases). Germline V lookup: CDR1 SGDLS, CDR2 YYNGEE. The V and J ends lost 4 bases and 14 bases respectively, with 19 bases between them. This CDR3 is built from 13 residues. CDR3 sequence: CASSPEGREAKFF. The DNA of the CDR3 is TGTGCCAGCAGCCCAGAGGGTAGGGAGGCAAAGTTCTTC.

This chain connects TRBV5-1 to TRBJ1-1; 9 bases line up with TRBD1. V shed 4 bases and J 7 bases; nucleotides not matched to a gene: 11. CDR1 SGHRS and CDR2 YFSETQ come from the germline V gene. The CDR3 sequence is 15 residues long. The CDR3 loop is CASSRTPGQGFEAFF. CDR3 DNA: TGCGCCAGCAGCCGAACGCCGGGACAGGGATTTGAAGCTTTCTTT. Full variable domain (outside the CDR3, taken from reference TRBV5-1 and TRBJ1-1): KAGVTQTPRYLIKTRGQQVTLSCSPISGHRSVSWYQQTPGQGLQFLFEYFSETQRNKGNFPGRFSGRQFSNSRSEMNVSTLELGDSALYLCASSRTPGQGFEAFFGQGTRLTVV.

The V call is TRBV2, the J call TRBJ1-1; 8 positions agree with TRBD1. The germline gives CDR1 SNHLY, CDR2 FYNNEI. This CDR3 contains 14 residues. With 3 bases clipped from V and 1 base from J, the junction kept 1 base outside the gene matches. This CDR3 is CASSETGENTEAFF. For the CDR3, the DNA is TGTGCCAGCAGTGAGACAGGGGAGAACACTGAAGCTTTCTTT.

This chain joins TRBV2 and TRBJ1-5, with TRBD1 as a possible D gene (6 bases). This CDR3 spans 13 amino acids. Germline loops: CDR1 SNHLY, CDR2 FYNNEI. V lost 6 bases, J lost 4 bases, and 10 bases lay in between. CDR3 coding DNA: TGTGCCAGCAGCCTGAGGGGGAATCAGCCCCAGCATTTT. This encodes CASSLRGNQPQHF.

The chain carries TRBV7-3 and TRBJ2-3; 7 bases agree with TRBD1. Looked up from germline, CDR1 is SGHTA and CDR2 is FQGTGA. The ends lost 4 bases at V and 2 bases at J; junction bases unmatched: 6. This CDR3 is built from 15 residues. CDR3 DNA sequence: TGTGCCAGCAGCTCCAGGGGGACGGTCACAGATACGCAGTATTTT. Amino acid sequence: CASSSRGTVTDTQYF.

This clone was recorded only once. The chain has TRBV6-5 and TRBJ1-5; D not certain. CDR1 MNHEY and CDR2 SVGAGI come from the germline V gene. The length of the CDR3 is 14 residues. Trimming took 3 bases from V and 4 from J, leaving 10 bases between them. CDR3 coding DNA: TGTGCCAGCAGTTATACCAGATTTAATCAGCCCCAGCATTTT. Protein sequence: CASSYTRFNQPQHF.

V and J are TRBV14 and TRBJ2-6; D call uncertain. This CDR3 is built from 15 residues. Between the trimmed V and J ends, which lost 2 bases and 1 base, there was a span of 6 bases. The germline V gene encodes CDR1 SGHDN and CDR2 FVKESK. CDR3 nucleotides: TGTGCCAGCAGCCAAATGGTTTCTGGGGCCAACGTCCTGACTTTC. Translated: CASSQMVSGANVLTF.

This chain links TRBV10-1 with TRBJ1-1; a weak D match, TRBD1 (6 bases). V was trimmed by 3 bases and J by 7 bases, leaving 12 bases between them. The CDR3 loop spans 13 amino acids. Per the germline V gene, CDR1 is WNHNN and CDR2 is SYGVQD (reference sequence). The CDR3: CASSESGHLEAFF. The CDR3 coding sequence is TGCGCCAGCAGTGAATCGGGACACCTTGAAGCTTTCTTT.

The rearrangement uses TRBV10-2 and TRBJ2-1; 7 bases are a match to TRBD2. The CDR3 is 14 amino acids. Germline V lookup: CDR1 WSHSY, CDR2 SAAADI. The V and J ends lost 4 bases and 4 bases, in that order; junction bases with no gene match: 4. Written as DNA, the CDR3 is TGCGCCAGCAGTGCTAGCGGAGAGTACAATGAGCAGTTCTTC. Amino acid sequence: CASSASGEYNEQFF.

This sequence joins TRBV4-1 and TRBJ1-5, with D possibly being TRBD1 (6 bases). V was pared by 4 bases and J by 5 bases, with 27 bases between. There are 19 residues in the CDR3. Germline V gives CDR1 MGHRA, CDR2 YSYEKL. The CDR3 reads CASSPARAVGYEGDQPQHF. CDR3 sequence (DNA): TGCGCCAGCAGCCCAGCCCGGGCGGTAGGTTATGAGGGGGATCAGCCCCAGCATTTT.

The V and J genes are TRBV7-9 and TRBJ2-3, with 9 positions matching TRBD2. The CDR3 extends over 17 amino acids. Germline loops: CDR1 SEHNR, CDR2 FQNEAQ (reference sequence). The junction had 8 bases not matched to a gene; V was cut back by 4 bases and J by 0 bases. CDR3 residues: CASSSGVAGASTDTQYF. Written as DNA, the CDR3 is TGTGCCAGCAGCTCGGGGGTAGCGGGGGCTAGCACAGATACGCAGTATTTT.

The chain carries TRBV10-1 and TRBJ2-3, with D possibly matching TRBD1 (5 bases). Germline V lookup: CDR1 WNHNN, CDR2 SYGVQD (reference sequence). The CDR3 covers 14 residues. Trimming left V 4 bases short and J 2 bases short, with 10 bases between. This chain's CDR3 is CASSAAGSTDTQYF. In nucleotides, the CDR3 is TGCGCCAGCAGTGCGGCAGGGTCCACAGATACGCAGTATTTT.

The rearrangement joins TRBV19 to TRBJ1-2; D might be TRBD1 (5 bases). V lost 3 bases to trimming and J lost 0 bases, with 11 bases between them. CDR1 LNHDA and CDR2 SQIVND come from the germline V gene (reference sequence). This CDR3 has 15 amino acids. DNA for the CDR3: TGTGCCAGTAGTATCCGGGACGTGACTAACTATGGCTACACCTTC. Its translation is CASSIRDVTNYGYTF.

CDR3 sequence: CASSPRAAGTGRTTEAFF. The CDR3 nucleotides are TGTGCCAGCAGCCCCCGAGCGGCAGGGACTGGGCGTACCACTGAAGCTTTCTTT. The chain employs TRBV9 and TRBJ1-1; D is perhaps TRBD1 (5 bases). The V gene's germline CDR1 is SGDLS and CDR2 YYNGEE. The CDR3 loop spans 18 amino acids. V dropped 4 bases and J dropped 4 bases, with 26 bases sitting between them.

The chain recombines TRBV15 with TRBJ2-3, with TRBD2 matching 8 bases. CDR3 size: 17 residues. Trimming took 3 bases from V and 1 from J; bases not matched to a gene: 9. Per the germline V gene, CDR1 is LNHNV and CDR2 is YYDKDF (reference sequence). The CDR3 is CATSRGWGRGGTDTQYF. The CDR3 nucleotides read TGTGCCACCAGCAGGGGCTGGGGGCGGGGGGGCACAGATACGCAGTATTTT.